A single sample gave rise to the 32 T cell receptor beta chains below, sequenced in a study of cytomegalovirus exposure and HLA in healthy donors. PCR involved 60 Vbeta and 13 Jbeta primers. Assay: immunoSEQ multiplex PCR; the TCRdb copy retains only in-frame clones and omits some. In the table there are around 150,000 clones, 80% of which are singletons. The sample comprised PBMCs. These receptors were taken from a man younger than 45 in good health and CMV-seronegative.

The chain is built from TRBV6-5 and TRBJ1-1, with a tentative D call TRBD1 (5 bases). CDR1 MNHEY and CDR2 SVGAGI come from the germline V gene. CDR3 length equals 16 residues. Between the trimmed V and J ends, which lost 0 bases and 7 bases, there was a span of 18 bases. CDR3 sequence (DNA): TGTGCCAGCAGTTACTCTTCGGGGGTGGGAGGGTTTGAAGCTTTCTTT. Translated, it gives CASSYSSGVGGFEAFF.

CDR3 sequence reads: CASSSNGLQETQYF. The CDR3 nucleotides read TGTGCCAGCAGTTCCAACGGACTTCAAGAGACCCAGTACTTC. The V call is TRBV27, the J call TRBJ2-5; tentative D call: TRBD2 (5 bases). Trimming pared 4 bases from V and 2 bases from J, leaving 11 bases between. CDR3 length: 14 amino acids. Per germline, CDR1 MNHEY and CDR2 SMNVEV (reference sequence).

The V call is TRBV6-5, the J call TRBJ2-3; 10 bases align to TRBD2. CDR1 is MNHEY and CDR2 is SVGAGI in the germline V gene. The CDR3 is 13 residues long. CDR3 protein: CGSGRDGTDTQYF. In DNA, the CDR3 is TGTGGGAGCGGGAGGGACGGCACAGATACGCAGTATTTT.

The V and J genes are TRBV10-3 and TRBJ2-3, with a weak D call TRBD1 (6 bases). The germline CDR1 and CDR2 sequences are ENHRY and SYGVKD. CDR3 size: 16 residues. V lost 7 bases and J 1 base, leaving 18 bases between the germline ends. In DNA, the CDR3 is TGTGCCATCACCCCTGATGGTGCAGGGGGCACAGATACGCAGTATTTT. Protein product: CAITPDGAGGTDTQYF.

The chain joins TRBV10-3 to TRBJ1-4; 7 nucleotides line up with TRBD1. The germline V gene has CDR1 ENHRY and CDR2 SYGVKD. The CDR3 loop spans 13 amino acids. V dropped 4 bases and J dropped 7; count of bases not matched to a gene: 3. The CDR3 DNA is TGTGCCATCAGTGCAGGGGGAGGTGAAAAACTGTTTTTT. Translation gives CAISAGGGEKLFF.

This sequence joins TRBV28 and TRBJ2-7; possible D gene TRBD1, 5 bases. CDR1 MDHEN and CDR2 SYDVKM come from the germline V gene. CDR3 length: 13 residues. With 9 bases removed from V and 5 bases from J, the gap between germline ends came to 17 bases. The CDR3 DNA sequence: TGTGCCAGTTGGACGGACACAGGACACGAGCAGTACTTC. Amino acid sequence: CASWTDTGHEQYF.

This clone was found a few times. This chain uses TRBV2 with TRBJ1-5; D might be TRBD1 (6 bases). Trimming took 9 bases from V and 6 from J, leaving 21 bases between them. Germline V lookup: CDR1 SNHLY, CDR2 FYNNEI. The CDR3 is 15 residues long. The CDR3 is CASQPDRGASQPQHF. Written as DNA, the CDR3 is TGTGCCAGTCAGCCAGATCGGGGGGCAAGTCAGCCCCAGCATTTT.

The V and J genes are TRBV7-2 and TRBJ2-7; TRBD2 aligns across 9 bases. V trimming: 7 bases; J trimming: 4 bases; junction bases outside the gene matches: 8. The CDR3 extends over 14 amino acids. Germline assignment: CDR1 SGHTA and CDR2 FQGNSA. This chain's CDR3 is CASTLGREGYEQYF. CDR3 nucleotides: TGTGCCAGCACCCTGGGGCGGGAGGGGTACGAGCAGTACTTC.

This clone was picked up a small number of times. The rearrangement uses TRBV10-3 and TRBJ1-5, with D possibly TRBD1 on 6 matching bases. CDR1 and CDR2 (germline): ENHRY, SYGVKD. Deletions cut 7 bases from V and 7 bases from J, with 14 bases between. CDR3 length equals 13 residues. The DNA for the CDR3 is TGTGCCATCAATGGGGGGGGCGGGCAGCCCCAGCATTTT. This codes for CAINGGGGQPQHF.

Points on this clone: Sequence at one end of the junction differs from germline and may be a read error. The chain employs TRBV7-9 and TRBJ2-7; 7 bases are shared with TRBD2. Per the germline V gene, CDR1 is SEHNR and CDR2 is FQNEAQ (reference sequence). The CDR3 is 13 amino acids. CDR3 nucleotides: TGTTCCAGCAGCCCACGGACTAGCTACGAGCAGTACTTC. This sequence encodes CSSSPRTSYEQYF.

The CDR3 loop is CASSADNPGTGELFF. The CDR3 DNA reads TGCGCCAGCAGCGCCGACAACCCGGGAACCGGGGAGCTGTTTTTT. The V call is TRBV5-1, the J call TRBJ2-2, with D possibly TRBD2 on 5 matching bases. Trimming stripped 4 bases from V and 5 bases from J, with 15 bases between. The CDR3 is made up of 15 amino acids. Germline lookup yields CDR1 SGHRS and CDR2 YFSETQ.

This chain connects TRBV5-4 to TRBJ2-2; 10 nucleotides agree with TRBD1. Trimming cost V 0 bases and J 4 bases; bases outside gene matches: 3. The CDR3 runs 16 residues. Germline-derived CDR1 and CDR2 are SGHNT and YYREEE (reference sequence). The CDR3, as DNA: TGTGCCAGCAGCTTGGGCAGGACAGGGGGCACCGGGGAGCTGTTTTTT. The encoded protein is CASSLGRTGGTGELFF.

V is TRBV7-6 and J is TRBJ2-1; no clear D gene. V was shortened by 3 bases and J by 0 bases, with 9 bases between the two germline ends. Germline V gene data show CDR1 as SGHVS and CDR2 as FNYEAQ. The CDR3 extends over 15 amino acids. In nucleotides, the CDR3 is TGTGCCAGCAGCTTCGGCGGTAACTCCTACAATGAGCAGTTCTTC. Translated: CASSFGGNSYNEQFF.

This clone was recorded once. The gene calls are TRBV27 and TRBJ2-7; 8 nucleotides line up with TRBD2. Germline loops: CDR1 MNHEY, CDR2 SMNVEV (reference sequence). There are 16 residues in the CDR3. Trimming removed 3 bases from V and 1 base from J; junction bases left unmatched: 8. The CDR3, as DNA: TGTGCCAGCAGTTTGTTATTGGCGGGGGGATCCTACGAGCAGTACTTC. It translates to CASSLLLAGGSYEQYF.

The chain recombines TRBV19 with TRBJ1-4, with TRBD1 identical over 7 bases. The CDR3 runs 14 residues. CDR1 LNHDA and CDR2 SQIVND come from the germline V gene (reference sequence). The V gene end was trimmed by 6 bases and the J gene end by 3 bases; junction bases not matched to a gene: 4. The CDR3 protein is CASRPQGANEKLFF. The CDR3, as DNA: TGTGCCAGTAGACCTCAGGGGGCTAATGAAAAACTGTTTTTT.

The chain combines TRBV5-1 with TRBJ1-1, with 7 bases identical to TRBD1. The CDR3 length is 15 residues. Looked up from germline, CDR1 is SGHRS and CDR2 is YFSETQ. V lost 7 bases and J lost 3; bases outside the gene matches: 12. Here the CDR3 DNA reads TGCGCCAGCCAATACGACACAGGGGTGTACACTGAAGCTTTCTTT. It translates to CASQYDTGVYTEAFF.

CDR3 coding DNA: TGTGCCAGCAGGGGGGCGACCTCTGGGGCCAACGTCCTGACTTTC. Amino acid sequence: CASRGATSGANVLTF. This chain joins TRBV28 and TRBJ2-6; TRBD1 is a possible D gene (6 bases). The ends were cut back, 6 bases at V and 0 bases at J, with 9 bases in the middle. CDR3 length: 15 amino acids. Germline CDR1 is MDHEN and CDR2 is SYDVKM.

There are a few counts of this clone. Sequence at one end of the junction differs from germline and may be a read error. This chain uses TRBV7-7 with TRBJ2-1, with D possibly TRBD2 on 6 matching bases. The germline CDR1 and CDR2 sequences are SSHAT and FNYEAQ (reference sequence). The CDR3 has 13 residues. The CDR3 spells CASSLDSGVEQFF. In nucleotides, the CDR3 is TGTGCTAGCAGCTTAGACTCGGGAGTTGAGCAGTTCTTC.

In the case of this clone: Relative to the germline gene, one junction end is altered; a read error may explain this. The V call is TRBV13, the J call TRBJ2-7; D remains unclear. The germline CDR1 and CDR2 sequences are PRHDT and FYEKMQ (reference sequence). The CDR3 runs 11 residues. CDR3 sequence: CASSLGHVSDF. CDR3 nucleotide sequence: TGTGCCAGCAGCTTAGGACACGTTTCAGACTTC.

The gene calls are TRBV4-3 and TRBJ2-1, with D possibly matching TRBD2 (6 bases). Germline CDR1 reads LGHNA; CDR2 reads YSLEER. Trimming removed 3 bases from V and 7 bases from J, with 28 bases in between. The CDR3 consists of 19 residues. The CDR3 is CASSHSPSWVSPAGNEQFF. The DNA of the CDR3 is TGCGCCAGCAGCCATTCCCCCTCGTGGGTATCCCCTGCGGGAAATGAGCAGTTCTTC.

The CDR3 bases are TGTGCCAGTAGCCCCCGCGATACAGGGCTCAGGGGGTATGGCTACACCTTC. Its translation: CASSPRDTGLRGYGYTF. V usage is TRBV19 and J usage is TRBJ1-2; 7 bases align to TRBD1. J lost 5 bases, V lost 6 bases, and 18 bases had no gene match. Per the germline V gene, CDR1 is LNHDA and CDR2 is SQIVND (reference sequence). This CDR3 has 17 residues. Filled out from reference TRBV19 and TRBJ1-2, the complete variable domain reads DGGITQSPKYLFRKEGQNVTLSCEQNLNHDAMYWYRQDPGQGLRLIYYSQIVNDFQKGDIAEGYSVSREKKESFPLTVTSAQKNPTAFYLCASSPRDTGLRGYGYTFGSGTRLTVV.

This rearrangement joins TRBV27 to TRBJ1-5; 9 nucleotides agree with TRBD1. The CDR3 length is 14 residues. Germline V CDR1 and CDR2: MNHEY, SMNVEV (reference sequence). The V and J ends lost 6 bases and 5 bases, in that order; junction bases with no gene match: 5. CDR3 in DNA: TGTGCCAGCAGGGGGACAGGGACCCATCAGCCCCAGCATTTT. This codes for CASRGTGTHQPQHF.

This clone was found a few times. This sequence joins TRBV4-3 and TRBJ1-5; D gene uncertain. CDR3 size: 14 residues. CDR1 and CDR2 from the germline V gene are LGHNA and YSLEER. Trimming removed 0 bases from V and 11 bases from J, with 14 bases in between. CDR3 DNA: TGCGCCAGCAGCCAAGATCTTGGGCTTCGGTCCCAGCATTTT. Encoded protein: CASSQDLGLRSQHF.

This rearrangement joins TRBV30 to TRBJ1-2, with D uncertain. Between the trimmed V and J ends, which lost 3 bases and 8 bases, there was a span of 19 bases. Germline V gene data show CDR1 as GTSNPN and CDR2 as SVGIG (reference sequence). This CDR3 has 14 residues. CDR3 sequence reads: CAWSEASPPRGYTF. Written as DNA, the CDR3 is TGTGCCTGGAGCGAAGCCTCTCCCCCTAGGGGCTACACCTTC.

This clone was counted between two and nine times. This chain connects TRBV5-6 to TRBJ1-3, with 7 bases fitting TRBD1. Germline loops: CDR1 SGHDT, CDR2 YYEEEE. The CDR3 is 16 amino acids. V was clipped by 3 bases and J by 3 bases; unmatched bases: 9. The CDR3 spells CASSWGTAGGGNTIYF. DNA for the CDR3: TGTGCCAGCAGCTGGGGGACAGCCGGTGGTGGAAACACCATATATTTT.

V is TRBV6-5 and J is TRBJ1-5; D is perhaps TRBD1 (5 bases). Germline V CDR1 and CDR2: MNHEY, SVGAGI. The CDR3 runs 13 residues. V was cut by 0 bases and J by 7 bases, with 7 bases left in between. The CDR3 coding sequence is TGTGCCAGCAGTTACTCCCGGACACAGCCCCAGCATTTT. Its protein is CASSYSRTQPQHF.

The chain links TRBV5-5 to TRBJ2-1; D perhaps matches TRBD2 (6 bases). V was shortened by 0 bases and J by 0 bases, with 7 bases between the two germline ends. Germline lookup yields CDR1 SGHKS and CDR2 YYEKEE (reference sequence). The CDR3 runs 15 residues. CDR3 bases: TGTGCCAGCAGCTTGGACGGGAGCTCCTACAATGAGCAGTTCTTC. Its translation: CASSLDGSSYNEQFF.

The chain has TRBV9 and TRBJ2-1; 12 bases match TRBD2. V trimming: 3 bases; J trimming: 6 bases; junction bases outside the gene matches: 16. The CDR3 totals 19 residues. Germline CDR1 SGDLS, CDR2 YYNGEE. CDR3 protein: CASSAPYGASGRALNEQFF. CDR3 nucleotides: TGTGCCAGCAGCGCCCCCTACGGGGCTAGCGGGAGGGCTCTCAATGAGCAGTTCTTC.

This chain links TRBV19 with TRBJ2-1; 9 bases map to TRBD2. The germline V gene encodes CDR1 LNHDA and CDR2 SQIVND (reference sequence). Losses at the gene ends were 7 bases for V and 4 bases for J; bases not matched to a gene: 17. The CDR3 has 18 amino acids. The CDR3 DNA reads TGTGCCAGTACCGGCCCCGCGTCTAGCGGGACTTGGTACAATGAGCAGTTCTTC. This sequence encodes CASTGPASSGTWYNEQFF.

The count of this clone is one. The rearrangement joins TRBV11-3 to TRBJ2-3; 10 bases match TRBD2. CDR3 length: 15 amino acids. CDR1 is SGHNT and CDR2 is YENEEA in the germline V gene. V shed 4 bases, J shed 6 bases, and the junction held 7 bases outside the gene matches. CDR3 in amino acids: CASSSASGSFDTQYF. The CDR3, as DNA: TGTGCCAGCAGCTCAGCTAGCGGGAGCTTTGATACGCAGTATTTT.

V is TRBV19 and J is TRBJ1-2, with D possibly matching TRBD1 (5 bases). CDR1 is LNHDA, CDR2 SQIVND, per germline (reference sequence). The CDR3 runs to 15 residues. Trimming took off 3 bases at V and 1 base at J, with 12 bases between the two ends. The CDR3 loop is CASSMPQAYNYGYTF. DNA for the CDR3: TGTGCCAGTAGTATGCCACAGGCCTATAACTATGGCTACACCTTC. The variable domain in full, with the rest retrieved from reference TRBV19 and TRBJ1-2, is DGGITQSPKYLFRKEGQNVTLSCEQNLNHDAMYWYRQDPGQGLRLIYYSQIVNDFQKGDIAEGYSVSREKKESFPLTVTSAQKNPTAFYLCASSMPQAYNYGYTFGSGTRLTVV.

This clone was seen just once. The J gene is TRBJ2-7, the V gene TRBV18; D is unresolved. The CDR3 consists of 12 residues. Germline loops: CDR1 KGHSH, CDR2 LQKENI. Trimming pared 3 bases from V and 4 bases from J, leaving 7 bases between. The CDR3 region is CASSPGQYEQYF. CDR3 bases: TGTGCCAGCTCACCGGGCCAGTACGAGCAGTACTTC.